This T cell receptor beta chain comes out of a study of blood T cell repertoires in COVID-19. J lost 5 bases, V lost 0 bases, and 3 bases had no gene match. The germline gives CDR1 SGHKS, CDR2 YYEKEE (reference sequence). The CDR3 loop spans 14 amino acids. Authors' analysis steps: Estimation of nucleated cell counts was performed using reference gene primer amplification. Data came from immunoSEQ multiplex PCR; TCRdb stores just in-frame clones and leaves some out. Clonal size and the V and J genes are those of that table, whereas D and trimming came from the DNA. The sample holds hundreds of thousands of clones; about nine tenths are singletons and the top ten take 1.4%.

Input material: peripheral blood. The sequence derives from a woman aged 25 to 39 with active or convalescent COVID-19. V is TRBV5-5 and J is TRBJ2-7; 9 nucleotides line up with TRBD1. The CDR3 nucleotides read TGTGCCAGCAGCTTGGACAGGGGGCGAGACGAGCAGTACTTC. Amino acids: CASSLDRGRDEQYF.